The entry below gives a single T cell receptor (beta chain) sequence along with its context. The sample is drawn from a study of blood T cell repertoires in COVID-19. Study-level background: Collection of acute and convalescent COVID-19 samples took place in the United States, Italy and Spain. In each case, the material was cDNA or gDNA derived from T cells, B-cell-depleted T cells, or PBMCs.

Followed longitudinally, the Seattle patients had been enrolled during active infection. How the authors handled the data: Amplifying reference gene primers gave estimates of nucleated cell counts. Clones were sequenced by immunoSEQ multiplex PCR, and TCRdb holds only the in-frame ones, with some missing. That table gives V, J and clone size, and the DNA gave D and trimming. This sample carries 300,000 to 350,000 clones, about 87% of them seen once, and the ten largest clones take just over 9.5%. The CDR3 extends over 15 amino acids. V lost 3 bases, J lost 5 bases, and 14 bases lay in between. Germline CDR1 and CDR2: KGHSH and LQKENI.

Sequencing was done on a sample of peripheral blood. The sequence came from a young man with COVID-19, enrolled during active disease. This chain links TRBV18 with TRBJ1-5; D gene unclear. This chain's CDR3 is CASSPPNGEDQPQHF. The CDR3 nucleotides read TGTGCCAGCTCACCCCCGAATGGGGAGGATCAGCCCCAGCATTTT.